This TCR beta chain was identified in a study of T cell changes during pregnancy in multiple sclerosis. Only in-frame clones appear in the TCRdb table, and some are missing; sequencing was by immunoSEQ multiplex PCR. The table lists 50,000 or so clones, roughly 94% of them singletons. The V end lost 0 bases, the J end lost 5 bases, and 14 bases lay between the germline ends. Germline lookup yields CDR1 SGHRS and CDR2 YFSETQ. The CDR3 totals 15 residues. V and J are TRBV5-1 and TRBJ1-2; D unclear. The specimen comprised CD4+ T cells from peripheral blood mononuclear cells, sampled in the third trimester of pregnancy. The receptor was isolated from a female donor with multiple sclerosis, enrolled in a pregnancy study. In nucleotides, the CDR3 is TGCGCCAGCAGCTTGGTAACGGACGGGAATTATGGCTACACCTTC. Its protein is CASSLVTDGNYGYTF.